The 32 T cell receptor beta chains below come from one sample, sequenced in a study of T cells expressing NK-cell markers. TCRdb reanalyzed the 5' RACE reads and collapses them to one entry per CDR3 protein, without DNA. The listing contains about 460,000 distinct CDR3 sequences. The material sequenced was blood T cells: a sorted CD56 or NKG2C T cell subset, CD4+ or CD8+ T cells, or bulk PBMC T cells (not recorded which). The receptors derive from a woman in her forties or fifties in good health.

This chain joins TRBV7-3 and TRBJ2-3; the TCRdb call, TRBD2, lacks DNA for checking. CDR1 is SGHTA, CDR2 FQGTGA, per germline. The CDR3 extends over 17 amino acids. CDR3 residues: CASSLDPGLAGTDTQYF.

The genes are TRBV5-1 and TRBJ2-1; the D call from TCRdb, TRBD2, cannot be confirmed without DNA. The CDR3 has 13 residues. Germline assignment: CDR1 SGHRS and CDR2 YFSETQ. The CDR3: CASSSSGWNEQFF.

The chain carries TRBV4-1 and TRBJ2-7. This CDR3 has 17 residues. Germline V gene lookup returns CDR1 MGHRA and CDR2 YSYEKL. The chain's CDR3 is CASSQQTSTGASYEQYF.

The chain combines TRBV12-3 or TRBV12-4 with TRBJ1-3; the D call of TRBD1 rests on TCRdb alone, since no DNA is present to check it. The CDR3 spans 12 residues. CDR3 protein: CASSYGTGEIYF.

This CDR3 reads CASSKPGVFTDTQYF. This sequence joins TRBV6-1 and TRBJ2-3. The CDR3 contains 15 residues. CDR1 is MNHNS and CDR2 is SASEGT in the germline V gene.

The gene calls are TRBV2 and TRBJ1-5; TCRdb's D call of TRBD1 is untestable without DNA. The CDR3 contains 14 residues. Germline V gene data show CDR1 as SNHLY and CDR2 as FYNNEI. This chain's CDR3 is CASSDYRTNQPQHF.

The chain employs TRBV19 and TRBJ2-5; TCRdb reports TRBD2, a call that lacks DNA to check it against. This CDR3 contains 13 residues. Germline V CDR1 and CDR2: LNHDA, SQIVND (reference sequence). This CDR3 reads CASSINRRETQYF.

The CDR3: CASSQDLRSRGNEQFF. The rearrangement joins TRBV4-2 to TRBJ2-1; without DNA, the TCRdb call of TRBD1 cannot be checked. Germline loops: CDR1 LGHNA, CDR2 YNFKEQ. The CDR3 contains 16 residues.

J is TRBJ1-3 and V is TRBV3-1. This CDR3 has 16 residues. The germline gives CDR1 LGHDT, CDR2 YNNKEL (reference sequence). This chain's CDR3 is CASSQRTRTYRDTIYF.

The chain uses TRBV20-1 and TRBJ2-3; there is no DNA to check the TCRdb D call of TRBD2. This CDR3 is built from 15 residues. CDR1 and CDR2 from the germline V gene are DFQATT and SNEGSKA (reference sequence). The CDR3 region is CSATQAEGNTDTQYF.

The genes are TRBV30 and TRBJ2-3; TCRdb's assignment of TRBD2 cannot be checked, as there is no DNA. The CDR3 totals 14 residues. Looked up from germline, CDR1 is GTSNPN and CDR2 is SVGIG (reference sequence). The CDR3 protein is CAWSVRVGGDTQYF.

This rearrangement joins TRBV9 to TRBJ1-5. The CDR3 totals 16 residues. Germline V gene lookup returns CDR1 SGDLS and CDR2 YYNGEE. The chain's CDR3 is CASSVGPGNSNQPQHF.

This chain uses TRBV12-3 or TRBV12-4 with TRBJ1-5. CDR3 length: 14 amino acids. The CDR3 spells CASSFLGSNQPQHF.

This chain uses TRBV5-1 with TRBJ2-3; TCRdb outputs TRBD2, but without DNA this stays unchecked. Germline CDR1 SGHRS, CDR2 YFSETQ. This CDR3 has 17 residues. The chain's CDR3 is CASSPGLAGIAGDTQYF.

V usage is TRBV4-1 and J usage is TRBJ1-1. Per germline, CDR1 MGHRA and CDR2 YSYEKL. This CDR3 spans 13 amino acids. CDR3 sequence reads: CASSQDKRTEAFF.

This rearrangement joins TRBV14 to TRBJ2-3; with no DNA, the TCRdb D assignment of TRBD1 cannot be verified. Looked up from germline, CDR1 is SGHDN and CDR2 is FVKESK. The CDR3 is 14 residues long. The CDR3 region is CASSQGQATDTQYF. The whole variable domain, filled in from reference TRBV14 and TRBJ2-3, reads EAGVTQFPSHSVIEKGQTVTLRCDPISGHDNLYWYRRVMGKEIKFLLHFVKESKQDESGMPNNRFLAERTGGTYSTLKVQPAELEDSGVYFCASSQGQATDTQYFGPGTRLTVL.

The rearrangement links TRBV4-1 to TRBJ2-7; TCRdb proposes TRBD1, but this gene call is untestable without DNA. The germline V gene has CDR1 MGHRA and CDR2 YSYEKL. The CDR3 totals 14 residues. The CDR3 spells CASSQPGQGYEQYF.

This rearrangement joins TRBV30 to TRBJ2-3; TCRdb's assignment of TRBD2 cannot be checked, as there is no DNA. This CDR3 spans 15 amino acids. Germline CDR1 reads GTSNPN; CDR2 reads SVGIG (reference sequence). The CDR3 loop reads CAWRKRSGNTDTQYF.

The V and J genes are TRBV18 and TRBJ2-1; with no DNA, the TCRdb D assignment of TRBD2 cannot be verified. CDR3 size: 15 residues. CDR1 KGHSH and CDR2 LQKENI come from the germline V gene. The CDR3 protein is CASANSGGGYNEQFF.

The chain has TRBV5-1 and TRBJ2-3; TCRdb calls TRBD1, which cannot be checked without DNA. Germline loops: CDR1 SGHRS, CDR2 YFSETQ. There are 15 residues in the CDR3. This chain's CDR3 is CASSVTKRGIDTQYF. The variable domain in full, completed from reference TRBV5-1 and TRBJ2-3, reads KAGVTQTPRYLIKTRGQQVTLSCSPISGHRSVSWYQQTPGQGLQFLFEYFSETQRNKGNFPGRFSGRQFSNSRSEMNVSTLELGDSALYLCASSVTKRGIDTQYFGPGTRLTVL.

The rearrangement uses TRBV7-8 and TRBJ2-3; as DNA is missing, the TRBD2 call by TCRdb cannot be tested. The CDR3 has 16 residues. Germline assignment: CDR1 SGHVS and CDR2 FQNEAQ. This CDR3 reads CASRPGASGRTDTQYF.

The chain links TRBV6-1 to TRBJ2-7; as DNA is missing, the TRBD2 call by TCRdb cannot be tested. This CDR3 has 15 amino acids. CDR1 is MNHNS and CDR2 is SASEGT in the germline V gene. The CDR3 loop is CASSPASGRFHEQYF.

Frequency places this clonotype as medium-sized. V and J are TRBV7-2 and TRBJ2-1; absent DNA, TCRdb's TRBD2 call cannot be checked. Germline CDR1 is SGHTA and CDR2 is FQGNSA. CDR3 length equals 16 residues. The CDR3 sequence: CASSLVRLAVYNEQFF.

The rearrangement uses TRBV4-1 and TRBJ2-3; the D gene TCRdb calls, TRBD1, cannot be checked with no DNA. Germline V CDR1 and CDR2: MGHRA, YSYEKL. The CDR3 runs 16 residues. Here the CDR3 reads CASSQDLRGVTDTQYF.

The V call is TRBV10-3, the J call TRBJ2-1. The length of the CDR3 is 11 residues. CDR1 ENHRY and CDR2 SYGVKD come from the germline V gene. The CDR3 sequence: CAISEGNEQFF.

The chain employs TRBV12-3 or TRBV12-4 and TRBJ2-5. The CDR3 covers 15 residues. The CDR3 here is CASSLGISLWETQYF.

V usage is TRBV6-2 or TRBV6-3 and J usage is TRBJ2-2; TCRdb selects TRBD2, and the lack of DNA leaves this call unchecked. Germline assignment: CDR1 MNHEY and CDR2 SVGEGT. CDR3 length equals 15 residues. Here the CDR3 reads CASKQRERSTGELFF.

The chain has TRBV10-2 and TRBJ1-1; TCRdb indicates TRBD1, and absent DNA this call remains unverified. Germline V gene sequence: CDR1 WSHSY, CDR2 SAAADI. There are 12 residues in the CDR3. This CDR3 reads CASTQGETEAFF.

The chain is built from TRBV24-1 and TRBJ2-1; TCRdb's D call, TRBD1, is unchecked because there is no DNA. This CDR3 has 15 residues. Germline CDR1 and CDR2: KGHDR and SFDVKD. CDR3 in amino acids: CATSAPRSSYNEQFF.

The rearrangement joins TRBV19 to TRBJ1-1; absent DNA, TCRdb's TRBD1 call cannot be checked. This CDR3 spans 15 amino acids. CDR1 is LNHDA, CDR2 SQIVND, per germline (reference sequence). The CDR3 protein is CASNERPQGNTEAFF.

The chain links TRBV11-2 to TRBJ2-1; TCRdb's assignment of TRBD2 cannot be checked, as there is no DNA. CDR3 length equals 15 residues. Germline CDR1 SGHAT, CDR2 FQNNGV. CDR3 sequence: CASSSLTSGRSEQFF.

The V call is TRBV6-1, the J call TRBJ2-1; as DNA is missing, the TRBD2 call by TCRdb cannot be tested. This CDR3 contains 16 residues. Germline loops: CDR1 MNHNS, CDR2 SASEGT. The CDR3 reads CASSEARQRLYNEQFF.